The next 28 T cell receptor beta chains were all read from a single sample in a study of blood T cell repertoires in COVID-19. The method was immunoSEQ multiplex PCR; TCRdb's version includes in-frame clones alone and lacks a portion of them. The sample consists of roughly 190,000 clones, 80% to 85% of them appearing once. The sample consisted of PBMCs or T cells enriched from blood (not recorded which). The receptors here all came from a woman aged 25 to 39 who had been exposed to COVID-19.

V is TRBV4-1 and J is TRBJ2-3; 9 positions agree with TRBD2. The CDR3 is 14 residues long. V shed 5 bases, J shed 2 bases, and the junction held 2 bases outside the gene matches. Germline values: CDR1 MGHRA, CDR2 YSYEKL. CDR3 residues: CASSSSGTTDTQYF. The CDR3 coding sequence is TGCGCCAGCAGCTCTAGCGGGACCACAGATACGCAGTATTTT.

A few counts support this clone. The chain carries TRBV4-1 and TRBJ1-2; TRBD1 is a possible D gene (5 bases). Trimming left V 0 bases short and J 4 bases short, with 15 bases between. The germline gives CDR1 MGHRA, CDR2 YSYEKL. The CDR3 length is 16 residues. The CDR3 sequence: CASSQEGRVGFYGYTF. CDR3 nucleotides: TGCGCCAGCAGCCAAGAAGGCAGGGTGGGATTCTATGGCTACACCTTC.

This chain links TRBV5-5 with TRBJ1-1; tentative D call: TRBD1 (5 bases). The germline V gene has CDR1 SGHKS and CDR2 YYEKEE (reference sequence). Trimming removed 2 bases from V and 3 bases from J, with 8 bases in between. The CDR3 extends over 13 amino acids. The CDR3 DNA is TGTGCCAGCAGCTTTGCGGGACACACTGAAGCTTTCTTT. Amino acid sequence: CASSFAGHTEAFF.

The CDR3 coding sequence is TGTGCCAGCCGCCCGACCGGGAACAGCCTATATGGCTACACCTTC. Translating gives CASRPTGNSLYGYTF. The chain recombines TRBV19 with TRBJ1-2; D gene unclear. Germline CDR1 and CDR2: LNHDA and SQIVND (reference sequence). This CDR3 contains 15 residues. V shed 9 bases and J shed 5 bases, with 22 bases lying between them.

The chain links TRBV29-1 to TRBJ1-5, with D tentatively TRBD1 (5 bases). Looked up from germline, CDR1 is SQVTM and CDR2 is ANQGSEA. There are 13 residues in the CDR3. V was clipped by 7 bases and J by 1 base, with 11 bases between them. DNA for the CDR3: TGCAGCGCTAAAGGGGCGAGCAATCAGCCCCAGCATTTT. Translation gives CSAKGASNQPQHF.

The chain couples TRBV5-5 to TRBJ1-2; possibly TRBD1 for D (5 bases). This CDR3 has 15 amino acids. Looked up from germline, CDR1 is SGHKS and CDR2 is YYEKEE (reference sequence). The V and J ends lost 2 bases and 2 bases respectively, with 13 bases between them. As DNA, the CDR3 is TGTGCCAGCAGCTTCCAGGGCCGGCAGAACTATGGCTACACCTTC. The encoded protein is CASSFQGRQNYGYTF.

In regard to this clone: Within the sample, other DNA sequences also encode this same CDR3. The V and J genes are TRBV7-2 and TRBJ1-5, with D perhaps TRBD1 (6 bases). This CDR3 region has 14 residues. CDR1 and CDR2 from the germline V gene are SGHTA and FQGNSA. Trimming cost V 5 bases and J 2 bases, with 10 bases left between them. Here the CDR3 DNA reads TGTGCCAGCAGCCCGGACAGCGGCAATCAGCCCCAGCATTTT. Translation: CASSPDSGNQPQHF. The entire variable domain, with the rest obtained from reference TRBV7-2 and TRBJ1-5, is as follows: GAGVSQSPSNKVTEKGKDVELRCDPISGHTALYWYRQSLGQGLEFLIYFQGNSAPDKSGLPSDRFSAERTGGSVSTLTIQRTQQEDSAVYLCASSPDSGNQPQHFGDGTRLSIL.

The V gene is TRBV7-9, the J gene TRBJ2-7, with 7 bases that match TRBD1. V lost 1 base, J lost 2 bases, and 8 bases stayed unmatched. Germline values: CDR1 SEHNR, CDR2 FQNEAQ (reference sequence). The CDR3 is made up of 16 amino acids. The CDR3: CASSLVPGQEAYEQYF. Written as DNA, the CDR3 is TGTGCCAGCAGCTTAGTCCCCGGACAGGAGGCCTACGAGCAGTACTTC.

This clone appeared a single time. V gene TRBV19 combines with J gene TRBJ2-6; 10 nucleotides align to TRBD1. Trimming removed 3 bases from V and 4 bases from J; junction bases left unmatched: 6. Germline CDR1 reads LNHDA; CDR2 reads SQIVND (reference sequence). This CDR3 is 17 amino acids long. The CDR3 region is CASSIRQGAEGANVLTF. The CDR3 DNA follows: TGTGCCAGTAGTATCAGACAGGGGGCGGAGGGGGCCAACGTCCTGACTTTC. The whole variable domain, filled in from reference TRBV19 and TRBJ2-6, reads DGGITQSPKYLFRKEGQNVTLSCEQNLNHDAMYWYRQDPGQGLRLIYYSQIVNDFQKGDIAEGYSVSREKKESFPLTVTSAQKNPTAFYLCASSIRQGAEGANVLTFGAGSRLTVL.

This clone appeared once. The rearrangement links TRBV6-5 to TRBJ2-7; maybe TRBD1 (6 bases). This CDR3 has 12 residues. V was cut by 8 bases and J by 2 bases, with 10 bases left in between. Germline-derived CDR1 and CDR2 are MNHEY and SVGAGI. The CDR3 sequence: CASRDTTYEQYF. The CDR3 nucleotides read TGTGCCAGCCGGGACACGACCTACGAGCAGTACTTC.

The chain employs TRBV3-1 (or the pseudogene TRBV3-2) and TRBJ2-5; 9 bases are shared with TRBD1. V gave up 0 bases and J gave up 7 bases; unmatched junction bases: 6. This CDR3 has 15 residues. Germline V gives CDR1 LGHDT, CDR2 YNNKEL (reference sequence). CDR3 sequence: CASSQENRGLATQYF. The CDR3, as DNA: TGTGCCAGCAGCCAAGAGAACAGGGGGCTTGCGACCCAGTACTTC.

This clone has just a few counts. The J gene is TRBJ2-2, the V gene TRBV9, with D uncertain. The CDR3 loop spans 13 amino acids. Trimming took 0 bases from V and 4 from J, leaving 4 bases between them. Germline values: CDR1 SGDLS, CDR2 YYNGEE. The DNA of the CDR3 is TGTGCCAGCAGCGTAGGACTCACCGGGGAGCTGTTTTTT. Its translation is CASSVGLTGELFF.

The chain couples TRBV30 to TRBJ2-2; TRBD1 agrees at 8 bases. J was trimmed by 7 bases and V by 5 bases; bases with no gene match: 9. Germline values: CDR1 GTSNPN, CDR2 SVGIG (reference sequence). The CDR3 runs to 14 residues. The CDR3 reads CAWGRQGRNGELFF. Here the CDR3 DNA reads TGTGCCTGGGGCCGACAGGGGAGGAACGGGGAGCTGTTTTTT.

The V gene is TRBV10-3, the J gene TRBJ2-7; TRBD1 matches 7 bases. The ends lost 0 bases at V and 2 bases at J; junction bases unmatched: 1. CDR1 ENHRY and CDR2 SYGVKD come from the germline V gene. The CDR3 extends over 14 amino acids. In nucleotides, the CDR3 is TGTGCCATCAGTGAGTCGACAGGGACCTACGAGCAGTACTTC. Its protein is CAISESTGTYEQYF.

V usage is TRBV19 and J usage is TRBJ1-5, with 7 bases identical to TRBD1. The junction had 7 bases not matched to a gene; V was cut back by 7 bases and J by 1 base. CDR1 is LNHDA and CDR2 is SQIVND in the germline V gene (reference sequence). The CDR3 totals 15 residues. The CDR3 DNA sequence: TGTGCCAGTACCCCCCGACAGGGAAGCAATCAGCCCCAGCATTTT. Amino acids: CASTPRQGSNQPQHF.

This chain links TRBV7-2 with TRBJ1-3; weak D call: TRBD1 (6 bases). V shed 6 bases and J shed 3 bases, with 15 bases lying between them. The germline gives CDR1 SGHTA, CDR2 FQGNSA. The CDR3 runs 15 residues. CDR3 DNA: TGTGCCAGCAGAACCCAAACAGGGCGTGGAAACACCATATATTTT. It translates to CASRTQTGRGNTIYF.

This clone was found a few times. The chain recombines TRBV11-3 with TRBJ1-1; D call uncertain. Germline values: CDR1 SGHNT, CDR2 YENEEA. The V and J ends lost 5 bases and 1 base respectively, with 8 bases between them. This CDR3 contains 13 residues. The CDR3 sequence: CASSLNQNTEAFF. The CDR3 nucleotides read TGTGCCAGCAGCCTAAACCAGAACACTGAAGCTTTCTTT.

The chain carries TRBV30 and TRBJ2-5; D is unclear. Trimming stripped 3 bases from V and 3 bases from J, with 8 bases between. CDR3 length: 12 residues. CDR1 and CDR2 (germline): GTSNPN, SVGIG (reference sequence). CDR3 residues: CAWRASKETQYF. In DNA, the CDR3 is TGTGCCTGGAGGGCCTCGAAAGAGACCCAGTACTTC.

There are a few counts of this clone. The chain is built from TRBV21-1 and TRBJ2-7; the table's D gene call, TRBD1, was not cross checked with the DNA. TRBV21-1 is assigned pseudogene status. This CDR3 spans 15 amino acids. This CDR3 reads CASSIGTGLSYEQYF. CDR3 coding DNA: TGTGCCAGCAGCATAGGGACAGGGTTATCCTACGAGCAGTACTTC.

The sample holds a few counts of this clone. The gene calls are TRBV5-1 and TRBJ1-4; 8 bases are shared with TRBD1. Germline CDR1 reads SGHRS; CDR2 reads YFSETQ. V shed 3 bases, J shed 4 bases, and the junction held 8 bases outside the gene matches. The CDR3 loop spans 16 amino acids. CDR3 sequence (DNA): TGCGCCAGCAGCTGGACCGGACAGGGTAGTAATGAAAAACTGTTTTTT. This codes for CASSWTGQGSNEKLFF.

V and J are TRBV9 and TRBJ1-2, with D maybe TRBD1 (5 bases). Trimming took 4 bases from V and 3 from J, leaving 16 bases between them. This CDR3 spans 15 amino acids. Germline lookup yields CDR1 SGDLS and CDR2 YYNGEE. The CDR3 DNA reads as TGTGCCAGCAGCCCCGGGGGGGTTTCTCACTATGGCTACACCTTC. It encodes CASSPGGVSHYGYTF.

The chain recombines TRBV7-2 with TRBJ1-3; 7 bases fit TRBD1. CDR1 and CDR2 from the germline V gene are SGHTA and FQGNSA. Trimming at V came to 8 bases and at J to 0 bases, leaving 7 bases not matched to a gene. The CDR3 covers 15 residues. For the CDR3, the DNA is TGTGCCAGCTCATGGGGACAGCACTCTGGAAACACCATATATTTT. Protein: CASSWGQHSGNTIYF.

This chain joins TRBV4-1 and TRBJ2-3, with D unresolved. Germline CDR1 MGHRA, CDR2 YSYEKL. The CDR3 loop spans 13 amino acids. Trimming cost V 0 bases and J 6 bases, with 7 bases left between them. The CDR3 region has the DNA TGCGCCAGCAGCCAAGATAATCGGGATACGCAGTATTTT. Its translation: CASSQDNRDTQYF.

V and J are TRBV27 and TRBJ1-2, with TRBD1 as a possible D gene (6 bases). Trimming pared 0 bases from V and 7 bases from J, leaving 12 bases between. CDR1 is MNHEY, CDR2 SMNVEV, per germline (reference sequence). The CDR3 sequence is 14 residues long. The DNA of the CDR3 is TGTGCCAGCAGTTTATCCGACAGGCGGCTTGGCTACACCTTC. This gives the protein CASSLSDRRLGYTF.

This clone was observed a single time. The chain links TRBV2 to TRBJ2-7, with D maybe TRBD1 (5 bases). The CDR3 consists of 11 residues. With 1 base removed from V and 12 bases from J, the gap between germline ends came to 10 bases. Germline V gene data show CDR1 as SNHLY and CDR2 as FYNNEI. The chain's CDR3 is CASSEEGAPYF. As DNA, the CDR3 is TGTGCCAGCAGTGAAGAAGGGGCACCGTACTTC.

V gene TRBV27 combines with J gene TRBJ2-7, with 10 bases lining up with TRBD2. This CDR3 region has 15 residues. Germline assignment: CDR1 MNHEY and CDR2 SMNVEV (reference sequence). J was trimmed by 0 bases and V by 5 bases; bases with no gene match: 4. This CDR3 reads CASSTPSGGSYEQYF. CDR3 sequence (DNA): TGTGCCAGCAGTACCCCTAGCGGGGGCTCCTACGAGCAGTACTTC.

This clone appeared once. The CDR3, as DNA: TGTGCCAGCAGCGAGGACCGGGGTGAAAAACTGTTTTTT. Translated: CASSEDRGEKLFF. The V gene is TRBV9, the J gene TRBJ1-4; D is ambiguous. V lost 3 bases and J 7 bases, leaving 10 bases between the germline ends. The CDR3 loop spans 13 amino acids. CDR1 is SGDLS, CDR2 YYNGEE, per germline. Using reference TRBV9 and TRBJ1-4 for the parts outside the CDR3, the full variable domain is DSGVTQTPKHLITATGQRVTLRCSPRSGDLSVYWYQQSLDQGLQFLIQYYNGEERAKGNILERFSAQQFPDLHSELNLSSLELGDSALYFCASSEDRGEKLFFGSGTQLSVL.

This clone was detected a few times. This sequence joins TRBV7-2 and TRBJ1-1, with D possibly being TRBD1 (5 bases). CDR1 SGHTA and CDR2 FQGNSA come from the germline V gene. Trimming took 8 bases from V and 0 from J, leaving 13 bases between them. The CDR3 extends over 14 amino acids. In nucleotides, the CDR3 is TGTGCCAGCGAACCAGGGCCCCTGAACACTGAAGCTTTCTTT. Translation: CASEPGPLNTEAFF.